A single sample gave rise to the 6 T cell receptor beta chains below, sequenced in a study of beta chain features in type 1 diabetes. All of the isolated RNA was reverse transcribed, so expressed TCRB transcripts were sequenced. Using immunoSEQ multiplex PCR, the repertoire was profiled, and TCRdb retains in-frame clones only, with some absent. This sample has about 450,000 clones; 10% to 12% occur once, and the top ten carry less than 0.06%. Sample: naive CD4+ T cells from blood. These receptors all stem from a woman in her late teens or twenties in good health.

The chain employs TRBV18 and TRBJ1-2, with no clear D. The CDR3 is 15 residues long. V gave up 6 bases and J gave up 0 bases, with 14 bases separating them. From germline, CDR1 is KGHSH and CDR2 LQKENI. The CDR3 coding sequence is TGTGCCAGCTCCCCTAGTACGGGCACTAACTATGGCTACACCTTC. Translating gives CASSPSTGTNYGYTF.

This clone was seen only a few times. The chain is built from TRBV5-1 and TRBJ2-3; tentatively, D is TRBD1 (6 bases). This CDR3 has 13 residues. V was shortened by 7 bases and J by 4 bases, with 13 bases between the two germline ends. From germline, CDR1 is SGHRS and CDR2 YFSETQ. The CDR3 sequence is CASGTGIPDTQYF. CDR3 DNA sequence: TGCGCCAGCGGAACAGGGATTCCAGATACGCAGTATTTT.

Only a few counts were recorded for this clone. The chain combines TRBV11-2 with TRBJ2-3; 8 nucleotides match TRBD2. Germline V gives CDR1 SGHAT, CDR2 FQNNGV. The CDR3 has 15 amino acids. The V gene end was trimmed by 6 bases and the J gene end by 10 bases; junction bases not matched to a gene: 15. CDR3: CASSSTKSGLVAQYF. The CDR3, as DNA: TGTGCCAGCAGTTCAACCAAATCGGGACTAGTCGCGCAGTATTTT.

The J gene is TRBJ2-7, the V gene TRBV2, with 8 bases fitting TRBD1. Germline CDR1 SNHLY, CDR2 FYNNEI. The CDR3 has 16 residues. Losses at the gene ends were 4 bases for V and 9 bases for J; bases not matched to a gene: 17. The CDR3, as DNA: TGTGCCAGCAGTGGGGGGCCGGGACAGGCAGTCGGTGGGCAGTACTTC. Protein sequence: CASSGGPGQAVGGQYF.

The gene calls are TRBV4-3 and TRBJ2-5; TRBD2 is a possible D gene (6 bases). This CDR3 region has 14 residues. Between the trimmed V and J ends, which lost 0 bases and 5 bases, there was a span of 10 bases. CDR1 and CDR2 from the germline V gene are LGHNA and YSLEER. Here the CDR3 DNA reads TGCGCCAGCAGCCAAGAACCGAGCGGGGAGACCCAGTACTTC. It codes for CASSQEPSGETQYF.

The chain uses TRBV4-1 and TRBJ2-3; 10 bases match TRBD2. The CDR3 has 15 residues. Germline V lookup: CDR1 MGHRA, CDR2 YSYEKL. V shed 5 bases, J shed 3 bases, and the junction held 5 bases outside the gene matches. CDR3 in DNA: TGCGCCAGCAGCAAATTAGCGGGAGGAACAGATACGCAGTATTTT. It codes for CASSKLAGGTDTQYF.